This T cell receptor beta chain was documented in a study of blood T cell repertoires in COVID-19. The CDR3 length is 13 residues. V gave up 5 bases and J gave up 8 bases, with 15 bases separating them. Original data processing: How many nucleated cells were present was estimated from reference gene primer amplification. Clones were sequenced by immunoSEQ multiplex PCR, and TCRdb holds only the in-frame ones, with some missing. V and J calls and clone size follow that table, whereas D and trimming were derived from the DNA. The table shows tens of thousands of clones, with 87% occurring only once. The rearrangement uses TRBV12-3 or TRBV12-4 and TRBJ1-1; possible D gene TRBD1, 5 bases. The source material was peripheral blood. The origin of this receptor is a human donor in a cohort sampled during active COVID-19. As DNA, the CDR3 is TGTGCCAGCAGTCTAGGCAGGGTGTCGGAAGCTTTCTTT. It specifies CASSLGRVSEAFF.